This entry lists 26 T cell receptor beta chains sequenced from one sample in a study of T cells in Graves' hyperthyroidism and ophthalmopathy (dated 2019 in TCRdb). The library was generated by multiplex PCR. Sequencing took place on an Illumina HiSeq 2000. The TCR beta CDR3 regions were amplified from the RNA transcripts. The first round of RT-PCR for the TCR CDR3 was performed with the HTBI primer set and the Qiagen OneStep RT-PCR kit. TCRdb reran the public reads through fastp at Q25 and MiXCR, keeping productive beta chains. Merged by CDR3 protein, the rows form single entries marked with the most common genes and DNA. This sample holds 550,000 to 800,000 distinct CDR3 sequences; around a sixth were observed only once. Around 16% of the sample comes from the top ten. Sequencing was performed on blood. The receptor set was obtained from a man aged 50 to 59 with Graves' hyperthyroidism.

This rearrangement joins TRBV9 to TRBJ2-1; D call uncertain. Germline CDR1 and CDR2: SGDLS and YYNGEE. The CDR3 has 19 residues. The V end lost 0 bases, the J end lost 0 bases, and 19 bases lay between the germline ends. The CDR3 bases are TGTGCCAGCAGCGTAGACGACATTATCAGCGCCTACTCCTACAATGAGCAGTTCTTC. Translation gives CASSVDDIISAYSYNEQFF.

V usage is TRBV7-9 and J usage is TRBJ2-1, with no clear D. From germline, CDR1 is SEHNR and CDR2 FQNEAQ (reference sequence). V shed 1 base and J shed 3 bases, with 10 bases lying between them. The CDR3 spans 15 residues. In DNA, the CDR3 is TGTGCCAGCAGCTTAGTCTGGGCAGACTACAATGAGCAGTTCTTC. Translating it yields CASSLVWADYNEQFF.

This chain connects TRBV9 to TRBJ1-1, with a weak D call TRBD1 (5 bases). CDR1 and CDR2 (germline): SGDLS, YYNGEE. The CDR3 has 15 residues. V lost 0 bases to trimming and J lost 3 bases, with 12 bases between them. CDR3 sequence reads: CASSVGGGGDTEAFF. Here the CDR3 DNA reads TGTGCCAGCAGCGTAGGGGGGGGGGGTGACACTGAAGCTTTCTTT. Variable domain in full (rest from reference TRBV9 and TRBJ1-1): DSGVTQTPKHLITATGQRVTLRCSPRSGDLSVYWYQQSLDQGLQFLIQYYNGEERAKGNILERFSAQQFPDLHSELNLSSLELGDSALYFCASSVGGGGDTEAFFGQGTRLTVV.

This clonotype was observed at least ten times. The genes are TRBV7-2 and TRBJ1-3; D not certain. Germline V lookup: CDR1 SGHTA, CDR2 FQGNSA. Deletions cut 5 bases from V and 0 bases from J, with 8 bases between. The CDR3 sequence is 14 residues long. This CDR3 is CASSPGVSGNTIYF. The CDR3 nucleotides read TGTGCCAGCAGCCCTGGAGTCTCTGGAAACACCATATATTTT.

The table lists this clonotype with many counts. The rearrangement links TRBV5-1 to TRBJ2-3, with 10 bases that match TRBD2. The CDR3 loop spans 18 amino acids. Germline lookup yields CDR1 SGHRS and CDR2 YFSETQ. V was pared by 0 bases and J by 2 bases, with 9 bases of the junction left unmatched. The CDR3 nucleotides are TGCGCCAGCAGCTTGGGGACTAGCGGAGGTTTCGCCACAGATACGCAGTATTTT. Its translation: CASSLGTSGGFATDTQYF. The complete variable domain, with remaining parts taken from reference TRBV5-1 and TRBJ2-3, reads KAGVTQTPRYLIKTRGQQVTLSCSPISGHRSVSWYQQTPGQGLQFLFEYFSETQRNKGNFPGRFSGRQFSNSRSEMNVSTLELGDSALYLCASSLGTSGGFATDTQYFGPGTRLTVL.

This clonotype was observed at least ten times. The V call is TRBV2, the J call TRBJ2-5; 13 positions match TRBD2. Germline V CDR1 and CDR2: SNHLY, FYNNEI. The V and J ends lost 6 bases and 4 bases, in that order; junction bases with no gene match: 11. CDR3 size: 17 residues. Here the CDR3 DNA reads TGTGCCAGCAGGCGGACTAGCGGGAGATTCAGTGGAGAGACCCAGTACTTC. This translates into CASRRTSGRFSGETQYF.

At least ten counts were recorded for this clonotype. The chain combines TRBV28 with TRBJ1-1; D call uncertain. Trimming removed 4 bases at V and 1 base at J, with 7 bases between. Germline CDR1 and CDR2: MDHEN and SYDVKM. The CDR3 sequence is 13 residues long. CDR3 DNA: TGTGCCAGCAGTTACTACAGGAACACTGAAGCTTTCTTT. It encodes CASSYYRNTEAFF.

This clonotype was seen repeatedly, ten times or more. The CDR3 loop is CASRISGIQGETQYF. CDR3 sequence (DNA): TGTGCCAGCAGGATTAGCGGGATTCAGGGAGAGACCCAGTACTTC. The rearrangement links TRBV2 to TRBJ2-5; 8 bases line up with TRBD2. V gave up 6 bases and J gave up 4 bases; unmatched junction bases: 10. Germline V gives CDR1 SNHLY, CDR2 FYNNEI. The CDR3 consists of 15 residues.

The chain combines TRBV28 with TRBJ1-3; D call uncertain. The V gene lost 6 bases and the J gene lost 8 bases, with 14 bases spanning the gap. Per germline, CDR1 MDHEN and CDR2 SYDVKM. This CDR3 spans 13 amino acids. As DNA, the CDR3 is TGTGCCAGCAGCACACCCTTCACGGACACCATATATTTT. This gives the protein CASSTPFTDTIYF.

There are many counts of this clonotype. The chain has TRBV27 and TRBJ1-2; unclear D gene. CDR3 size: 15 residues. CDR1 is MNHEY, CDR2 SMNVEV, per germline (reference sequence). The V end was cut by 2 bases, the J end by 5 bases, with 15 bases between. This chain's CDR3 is CASSLRLDDRYGYTF. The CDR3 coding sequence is TGTGCCAGCAGTTTAAGGCTGGACGATAGGTATGGCTACACCTTC.

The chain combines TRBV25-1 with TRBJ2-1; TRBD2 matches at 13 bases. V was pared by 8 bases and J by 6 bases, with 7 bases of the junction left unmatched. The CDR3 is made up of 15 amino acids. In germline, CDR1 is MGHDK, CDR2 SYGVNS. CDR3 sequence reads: CASAQGLAGVNEQFF. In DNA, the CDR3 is TGTGCCAGCGCCCAAGGACTAGCGGGAGTCAATGAGCAGTTCTTC.

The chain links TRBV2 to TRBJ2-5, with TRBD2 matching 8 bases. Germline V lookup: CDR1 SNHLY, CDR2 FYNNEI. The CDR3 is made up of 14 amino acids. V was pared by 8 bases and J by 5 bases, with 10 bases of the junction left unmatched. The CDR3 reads CASQRSGSRETQYF. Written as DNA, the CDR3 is TGTGCCAGCCAAAGGAGCGGGAGCCGGGAGACCCAGTACTTC. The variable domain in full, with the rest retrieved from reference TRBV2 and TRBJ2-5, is EPEVTQTPSHQVTQMGQEVILRCVPISNHLYFYWYRQILGQKVEFLVSFYNNEISEKSEIFDDQFSVERPDGSNFTLKIRSTKLEDSAMYFCASQRSGSRETQYFGPGTRLLVL.

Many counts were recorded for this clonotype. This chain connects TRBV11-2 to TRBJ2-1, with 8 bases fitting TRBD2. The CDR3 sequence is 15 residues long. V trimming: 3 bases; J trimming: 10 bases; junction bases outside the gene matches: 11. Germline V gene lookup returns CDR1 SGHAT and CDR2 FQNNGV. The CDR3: CASSLMSGSLGEQFF. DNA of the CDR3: TGTGCCAGCAGCTTGATGAGCGGGAGCCTCGGGGAGCAGTTCTTC.

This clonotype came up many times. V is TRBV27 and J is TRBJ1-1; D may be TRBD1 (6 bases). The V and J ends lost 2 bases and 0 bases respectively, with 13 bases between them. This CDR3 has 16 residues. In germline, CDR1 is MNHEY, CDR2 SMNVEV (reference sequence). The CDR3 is CASSLGAGALNTEAFF. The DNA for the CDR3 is TGTGCCAGCAGTTTAGGGGCAGGGGCCTTGAACACTGAAGCTTTCTTT.

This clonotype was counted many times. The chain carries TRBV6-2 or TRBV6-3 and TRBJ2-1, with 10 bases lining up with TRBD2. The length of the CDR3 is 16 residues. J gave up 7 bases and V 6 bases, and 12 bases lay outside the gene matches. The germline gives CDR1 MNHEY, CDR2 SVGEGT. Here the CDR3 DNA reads TGTGCCAGCAGGCCATTTGGGAGCGGGAGGGTAAATGAGCAGTTCTTC. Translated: CASRPFGSGRVNEQFF.

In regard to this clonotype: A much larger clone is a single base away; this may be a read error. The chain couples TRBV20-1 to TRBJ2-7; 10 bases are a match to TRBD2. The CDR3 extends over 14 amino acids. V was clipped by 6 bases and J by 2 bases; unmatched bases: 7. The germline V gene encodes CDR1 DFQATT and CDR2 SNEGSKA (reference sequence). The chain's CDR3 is CSATSGNPTYEQYF. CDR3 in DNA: TGCAGTGCAACTAGCGGGAACCCCACCTACGAGCAGTACTTC.

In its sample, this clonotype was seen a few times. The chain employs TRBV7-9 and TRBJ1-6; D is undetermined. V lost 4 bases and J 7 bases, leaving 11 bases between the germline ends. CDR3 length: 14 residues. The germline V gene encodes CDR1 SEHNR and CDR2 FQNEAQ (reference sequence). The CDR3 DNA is TGTGCCAGCAGCTCCAGCGGGGTAAATTCACCCCTCCACTTT. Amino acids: CASSSSGVNSPLHF.

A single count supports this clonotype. This chain's CDR3 is CASSIPGLAANTGELFF. CDR3 DNA sequence: TGTGCCAGCAGCATTCCGGGACTAGCGGCGAACACCGGGGAGCTGTTTTTT. The V and J genes are TRBV13 and TRBJ2-2; 11 nucleotides line up with TRBD2. Germline V CDR1 and CDR2: PRHDT, FYEKMQ (reference sequence). V dropped 5 bases and J dropped 0; count of bases not matched to a gene: 5. CDR3 length: 17 residues.

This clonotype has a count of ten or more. The CDR3 region is CASSRRGIYGYTF. The CDR3 coding sequence is TGTGCCAGCAGCCGGCGCGGGATTTATGGCTACACCTTC. This chain joins TRBV11-2 and TRBJ1-2; D not certain. This CDR3 spans 13 amino acids. Germline V gives CDR1 SGHAT, CDR2 FQNNGV. The V end lost 5 bases, the J end lost 5 bases, and 12 bases lay between the germline ends.

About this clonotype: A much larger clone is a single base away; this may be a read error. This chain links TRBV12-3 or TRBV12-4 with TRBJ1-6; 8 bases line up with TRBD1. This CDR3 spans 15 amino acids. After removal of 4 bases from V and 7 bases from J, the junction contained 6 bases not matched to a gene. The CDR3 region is CASSWGRTGNSPLHF. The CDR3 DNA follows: TGTGCCAGCAGTTGGGGGCGGACAGGGAATTCACCCCTCCACTTT.

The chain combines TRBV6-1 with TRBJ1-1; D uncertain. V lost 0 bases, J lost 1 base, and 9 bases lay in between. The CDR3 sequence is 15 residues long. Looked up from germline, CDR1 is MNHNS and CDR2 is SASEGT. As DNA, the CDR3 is TGTGCCAGCAGTGAAGCGCGGGCAGGGAACACTGAAGCTTTCTTT. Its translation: CASSEARAGNTEAFF.

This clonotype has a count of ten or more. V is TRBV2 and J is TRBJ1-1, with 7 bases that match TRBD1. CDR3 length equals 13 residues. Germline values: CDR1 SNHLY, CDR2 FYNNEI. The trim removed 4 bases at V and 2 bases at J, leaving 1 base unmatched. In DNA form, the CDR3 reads TGTGCCAGCAGTGGGGACAGCAACACTGAAGCTTTCTTT. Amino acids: CASSGDSNTEAFF. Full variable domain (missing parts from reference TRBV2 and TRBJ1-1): EPEVTQTPSHQVTQMGQEVILRCVPISNHLYFYWYRQILGQKVEFLVSFYNNEISEKSEIFDDQFSVERPDGSNFTLKIRSTKLEDSAMYFCASSGDSNTEAFFGQGTRLTVV.

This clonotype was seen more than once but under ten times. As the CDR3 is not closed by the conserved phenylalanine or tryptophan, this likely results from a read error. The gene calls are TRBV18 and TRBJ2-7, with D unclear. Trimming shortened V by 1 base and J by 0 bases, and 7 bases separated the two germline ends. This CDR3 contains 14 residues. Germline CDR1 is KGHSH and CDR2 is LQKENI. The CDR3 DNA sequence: TGTGCCAGCTCACCACGAGACAACTCCTACGAGCAGTACCTC. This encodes CASSPRDNSYEQYL.

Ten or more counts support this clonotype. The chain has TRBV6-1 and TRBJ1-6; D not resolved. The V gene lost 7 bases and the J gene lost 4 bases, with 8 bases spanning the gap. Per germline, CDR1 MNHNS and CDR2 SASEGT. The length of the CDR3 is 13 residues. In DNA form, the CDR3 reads TGTGCCAGCAAGGAGAATTATAATTCACCCCTCCACTTT. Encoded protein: CASKENYNSPLHF.

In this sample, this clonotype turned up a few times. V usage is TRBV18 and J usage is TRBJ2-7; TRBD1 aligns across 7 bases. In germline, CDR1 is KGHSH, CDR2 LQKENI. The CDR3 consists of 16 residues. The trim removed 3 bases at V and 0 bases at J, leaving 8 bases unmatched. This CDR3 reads CASSPSGTGVSYEQYF. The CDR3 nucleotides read TGTGCCAGCTCACCCAGTGGCACAGGGGTCTCCTACGAGCAGTACTTC.

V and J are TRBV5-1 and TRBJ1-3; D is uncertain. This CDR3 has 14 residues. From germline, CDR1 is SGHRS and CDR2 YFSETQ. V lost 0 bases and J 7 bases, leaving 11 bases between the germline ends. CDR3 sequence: CASSLEANRNTIYF. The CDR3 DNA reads TGCGCCAGCAGCTTGGAGGCAAATCGGAACACCATATATTTT.